This record covers a single TCR beta chain. Enrollees, roughly 18 to 90 years old, lived in 20 to 25 US areas. CDR3 length: 18 amino acids. Germline CDR1 reads LGHDT; CDR2 reads YNNKEL (reference sequence). The ends lost 2 bases at V and 3 bases at J; junction bases unmatched: 12. This entry belongs to a study of blood T cell repertoires in COVID-19. Background on the study: Samples came from the United States, Italy and Spain, spanning acute and convalescent COVID-19.

Per the authors' pipeline: Amplification of reference gene primers provided the estimated nucleated cell counts. Measured with immunoSEQ multiplex PCR; TCRdb has only the in-frame clones, and not every one. V and J calls and clone size are as listed in that table; D and trimming were resolved from the DNA. The data show a few hundred thousand clones, around nine tenths seen once. This chain links TRBV3-1 (or the pseudogene TRBV3-2) with TRBJ2-1; 8 bases fit TRBD2. The sequence was obtained from a woman in her twenties or thirties who had recovered from COVID-19. The sequenced sample consisted of PBMCs or T cells enriched from blood (not recorded which). The CDR3 is CASSQHRRGRPNYNEQFF. CDR3 coding DNA: TGTGCCAGCAGCCAACACCGCCGCGGGAGGCCAAACTACAATGAGCAGTTCTTC.